The 3 T cell receptor beta chains reported below all come from one sample, sequenced in a study of siplizumab effects on memory and regulatory T cells. Sequencing used immunoSEQ multiplex PCR; TCRdb keeps in-frame clones, though not all of them. This repertoire shows around 97,000 clones, just under 95% found once; its top ten account for approximately 1.5%. Sequenced: non-Treg CD4+ T cells sorted from blood. These receptors came from a human donor in good health.

This sequence joins TRBV18 and TRBJ1-5; no definite D call. CDR1 and CDR2 from the germline V gene are KGHSH and LQKENI. The CDR3 length is 13 residues. The V end was cut by 8 bases, the J end by 7 bases, with 15 bases between. The CDR3 loop reads CASTMGENQPQHF. Here the CDR3 DNA reads TGTGCCAGCACCATGGGAGAAAACCAGCCCCAGCATTTT.

V usage is TRBV6-6 and J usage is TRBJ1-5; D might be TRBD1 (6 bases). V was clipped by 5 bases and J by 2 bases, with 10 bases between them. The CDR3 length is 14 residues. Germline values: CDR1 MNHNY, CDR2 SVGAGI (reference sequence). The CDR3 region is CASSPRGRNQPQHF. The DNA of the CDR3 is TGTGCCAGCAGTCCCAGGGGCCGCAATCAGCCCCAGCATTTT.

This clone came up once. The chain couples TRBV28 to TRBJ1-1; TRBD1 is a possible D gene (6 bases). Germline V gives CDR1 MDHEN, CDR2 SYDVKM. Trimming pared 10 bases from V and 3 bases from J, leaving 15 bases between. CDR3 length equals 13 residues. DNA for the CDR3: TGTGCCAACTCCGGGGGGGCGCACACTGAAGCTTTCTTT. Amino acids: CANSGGAHTEAFF.